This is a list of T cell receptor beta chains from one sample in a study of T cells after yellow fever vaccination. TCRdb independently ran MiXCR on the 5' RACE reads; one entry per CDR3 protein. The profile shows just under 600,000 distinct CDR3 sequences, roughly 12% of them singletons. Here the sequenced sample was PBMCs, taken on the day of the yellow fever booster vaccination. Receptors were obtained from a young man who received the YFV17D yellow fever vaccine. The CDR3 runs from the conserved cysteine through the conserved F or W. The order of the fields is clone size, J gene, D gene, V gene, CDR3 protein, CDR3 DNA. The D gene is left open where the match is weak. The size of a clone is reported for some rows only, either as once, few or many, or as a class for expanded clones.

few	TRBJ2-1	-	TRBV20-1	CSARRLGSSYNEQFF	TGCAGTGCTAGACGGCTGGGGAGCTCCTACAATGAGCAGTTCTTC
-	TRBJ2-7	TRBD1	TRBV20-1	CSESQGAYEQYF	TGCAGTGAATCACAGGGGGCATACGAGCAGTACTTC
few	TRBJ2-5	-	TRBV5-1	CASTDSDQETQYF	TGCGCCAGCACCGACAGTGATCAAGAGACCCAGTACTTC
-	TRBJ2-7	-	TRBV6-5	CASSYPRGAAFYEQYF	TGTGCCAGCAGTTACCCCCGCGGTGCCGCCTTCTACGAGCAGTACTTC
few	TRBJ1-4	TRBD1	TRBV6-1	CASRKGQGPWEKLFF	TGTGCCAGCAGGAAGGGACAGGGCCCGTGGGAAAAACTGTTTTTT
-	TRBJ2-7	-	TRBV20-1	CSARDPTGTYEQYF	TGCAGTGCTAGAGATCCTACGGGCACCTACGAGCAGTACTTC
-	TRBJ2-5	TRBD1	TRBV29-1	CSAYRGEETQYF	TGCAGCGCATACAGGGGCGAAGAGACCCAGTACTTC
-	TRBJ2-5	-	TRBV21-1	CARRPGTGLAETQYF	TGTGCCCGACGACCTGGGACAGGTCTAGCAGAGACCCAGTACTTC
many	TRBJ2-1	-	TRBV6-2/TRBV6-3	CASKGNKLYNEQFF	TGTGCCAGCAAAGGTAACAAGCTCTACAATGAGCAGTTCTTC
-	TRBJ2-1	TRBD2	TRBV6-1	CASKREGSSYNEQFF	TGTGCCAGCAAACGGGAGGGAAGCTCCTACAATGAGCAGTTCTTC
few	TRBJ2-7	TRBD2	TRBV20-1	CSARWGGPGLAGNYEQYF	TGCAGTGCTAGATGGGGAGGGCCGGGACTAGCGGGTAACTACGAGCAGTACTTC
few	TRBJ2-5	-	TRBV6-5	CASRPPGAGFETQYF	TGTGCCAGCAGACCCCCCGGAGCTGGTTTTGAGACCCAGTACTTC
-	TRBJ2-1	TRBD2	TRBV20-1	CSALAGGGNEQFF	TGCAGTGCTTTAGCGGGTGGGGGCAATGAGCAGTTCTTC
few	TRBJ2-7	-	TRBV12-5	CASGFRPQGAADSYEQYF	TGTGCTAGTGGTTTCCGCCCACAAGGGGCGGCGGACTCCTACGAGCAGTACTTC
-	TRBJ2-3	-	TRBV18	CASSPGRPILDTQYF	TGTGCCAGCTCACCAGGACGACCAATTCTTGATACGCAGTATTTT
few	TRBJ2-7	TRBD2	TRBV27	CASSLRTSGRGYEQYF	TGTGCCAGCAGTTTACGGACTAGCGGGAGGGGCTACGAGCAGTACTTC
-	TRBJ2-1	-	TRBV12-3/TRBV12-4	CASSLRTGDSNEQFF	TGTGCCAGCAGTTTACGAACGGGAGACTCCAATGAGCAGTTCTTC
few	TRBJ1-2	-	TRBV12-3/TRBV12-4	CASKWNYGYTF	TGTGCCAGCAAGTGGAACTATGGCTACACCTTC
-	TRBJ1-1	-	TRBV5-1	CASSLAPGNEAFF	TGCGCCAGCAGCTTGGCCCCCGGTAATGAAGCTTTCTTT
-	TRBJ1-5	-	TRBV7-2	CASSLVAVGGSQPQHF	TGTGCCAGCAGCTTAGTGGCGGTTGGGGGGAGCCAGCCCCAGCATTTT
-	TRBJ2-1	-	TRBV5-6	CASTQAGLNEQFF	TGTGCCAGCACCCAAGCGGGCCTCAATGAGCAGTTCTTC
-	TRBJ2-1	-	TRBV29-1	CSVGTAQAHEQFF	TGCAGCGTCGGGACCGCCCAGGCCCATGAGCAGTTCTTC
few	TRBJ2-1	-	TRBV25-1	CASTPIPGTLGEQFF	TGTGCCAGCACCCCAATTCCCGGGACTCTAGGTGAGCAGTTCTTC
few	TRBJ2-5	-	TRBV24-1	CATSALDGEETQYF	TGTGCCACCAGTGCCCTAGACGGAGAAGAGACCCAGTACTTC
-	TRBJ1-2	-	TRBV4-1	CASSQDHGGFYGYTF	TGCGCCAGCAGCCAAGACCACGGGGGGTTCTATGGCTACACCTTC
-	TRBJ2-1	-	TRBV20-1	CSARATLRSYNEQFF	TGCAGTGCTAGAGCTACGCTTAGGTCCTACAATGAGCAGTTCTTC
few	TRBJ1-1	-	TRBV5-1	CASSYDGGTEAFF	TGCGCCAGCAGCTATGATGGCGGGACTGAAGCTTTCTTT
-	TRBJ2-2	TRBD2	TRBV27	CASSFGGTSGFRELFF	TGTGCCAGCAGTTTTGGCGGGACTAGCGGGTTCAGGGAGCTGTTTTTT
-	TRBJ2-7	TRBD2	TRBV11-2	CASSSPGTSGRAAYEPYF	TGTGCCAGCAGCTCACCCGGTACTAGCGGGAGAGCGGCCTACGAGCCGTACTTC
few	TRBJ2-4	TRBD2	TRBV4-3	CASSQVLAVAKNIQYF	TGCGCCAGCAGCCAAGTACTAGCGGTAGCCAAAAACATTCAGTACTTC
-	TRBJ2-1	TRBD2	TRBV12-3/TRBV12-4	CASSLGEGLAGDEQFF	TGTGCCAGCAGTTTAGGAGAGGGACTAGCGGGCGATGAGCAGTTCTTC
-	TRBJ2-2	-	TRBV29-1	CSVGVSANTGELFF	TGCAGCGTTGGCGTGAGCGCGAACACCGGGGAGCTGTTTTTT